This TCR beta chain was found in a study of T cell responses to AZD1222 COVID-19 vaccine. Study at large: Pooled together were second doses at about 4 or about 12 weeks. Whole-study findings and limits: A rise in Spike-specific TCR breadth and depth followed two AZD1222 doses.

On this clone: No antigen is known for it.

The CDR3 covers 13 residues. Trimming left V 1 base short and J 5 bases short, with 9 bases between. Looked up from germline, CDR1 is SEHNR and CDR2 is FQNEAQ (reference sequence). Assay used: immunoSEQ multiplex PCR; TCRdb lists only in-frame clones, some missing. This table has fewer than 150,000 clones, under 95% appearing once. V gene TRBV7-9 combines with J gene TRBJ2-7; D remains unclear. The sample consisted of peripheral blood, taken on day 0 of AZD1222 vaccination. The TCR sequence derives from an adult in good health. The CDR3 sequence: CASSLGHVNEQYF. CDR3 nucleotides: TGTGCCAGCAGCTTAGGGCACGTCAACGAGCAGTACTTC.